This T cell receptor (beta chain) was identified in a study of blood T cell repertoires in COVID-19. Study details: Samples representing acute and convalescent COVID-19 were sourced from the United States, Italy and Spain. T cells, B-cell-depleted T cells, or PBMCs provided the cDNA or gDNA that served as material.

Authors' processing steps: From reference gene primer amplification, estimates of nucleated cell counts were derived. Only in-frame clones appear in the TCRdb table, and some are missing; sequencing was by immunoSEQ multiplex PCR. That table is the source of V, J and clone size, and D and trimming were worked out from the DNA. The repertoire has roughly 220,000 clones, more than 65% of them found once; the top ten carry over 1.2%. The germline CDR1 and CDR2 sequences are MNHEY and SVGAGI. There are 13 residues in the CDR3. V lost 6 bases and J 6 bases, leaving 14 bases between the germline ends. Sequencing input: peripheral blood. The rearrangement joins TRBV6-5 to TRBJ1-1; D remains unclear. The source is a woman between 40 and 50 years old who had recovered from COVID-19. CDR3 coding DNA: TGTGCCAGCAGGGAGCTAGGAATCGCTGAAGCTTTCTTT. Amino acid sequence: CASRELGIAEAFF.